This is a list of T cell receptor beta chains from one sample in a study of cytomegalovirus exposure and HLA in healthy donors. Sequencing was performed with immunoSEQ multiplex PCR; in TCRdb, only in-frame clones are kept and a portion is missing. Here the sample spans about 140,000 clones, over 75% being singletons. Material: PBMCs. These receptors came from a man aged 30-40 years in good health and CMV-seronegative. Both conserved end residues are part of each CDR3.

CDR3 protein: CATTSGSSGEQYF
J gene: TRBJ2-7
V gene: TRBV15

CDR3 protein: CATSRDWGTGGGGYTF
J gene: TRBJ1-2
V gene: TRBV15

CDR3 protein: CASSFPARGLNTEAFF
J gene: TRBJ1-1
V gene: TRBV11-3

CDR3 protein: CASSPRSDRNTEAFF
J gene: TRBJ1-1
V gene: TRBV18

CDR3 protein: CSVESFTDTQYF
J gene: TRBJ2-3
V gene: TRBV29-1

CDR3 protein: CASSERADGDYYEQYF
J gene: TRBJ2-7
V gene: TRBV10-2

CDR3 protein: CASSEADRAHEQYF
J gene: TRBJ2-7
V gene: TRBV10-1

CDR3 protein: CASSPGQGPGELFF
J gene: TRBJ2-2
V gene: TRBV7-9

CDR3 protein: CASSEEGTGFGGELFF
J gene: TRBJ2-2
V gene: TRBV2

CDR3 protein: CASSRQGATEAFF
J gene: TRBJ1-1
V gene: TRBV5-8

CDR3 protein: CASSPDRGKVYGYTF
J gene: TRBJ1-2
V gene: TRBV7-9

CDR3 protein: CSVGGIQVTGELFF
J gene: TRBJ2-2
V gene: TRBV29-1

CDR3 protein: CASSLAPSNTEAFF
J gene: TRBJ1-1
V gene: TRBV5-1

CDR3 protein: CASSQDLAGGSYEQYF
J gene: TRBJ2-7
V gene: TRBV4-2

CDR3 protein: CASSLTLAGKETQYF
J gene: TRBJ2-5
V gene: TRBV28

CDR3 protein: CASRRQGDQPQHF
J gene: TRBJ1-5
V gene: TRBV19